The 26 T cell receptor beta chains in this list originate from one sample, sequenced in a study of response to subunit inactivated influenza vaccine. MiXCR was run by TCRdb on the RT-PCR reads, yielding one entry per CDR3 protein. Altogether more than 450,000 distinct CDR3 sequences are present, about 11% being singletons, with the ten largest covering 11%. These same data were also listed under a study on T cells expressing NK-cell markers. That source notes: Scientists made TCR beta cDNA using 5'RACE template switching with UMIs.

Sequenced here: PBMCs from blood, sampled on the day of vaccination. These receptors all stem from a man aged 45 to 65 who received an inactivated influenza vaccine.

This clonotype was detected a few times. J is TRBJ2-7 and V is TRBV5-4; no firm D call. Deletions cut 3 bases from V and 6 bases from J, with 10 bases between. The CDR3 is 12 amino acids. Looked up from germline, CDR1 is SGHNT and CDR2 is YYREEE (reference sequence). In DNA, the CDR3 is TGTGCCAGCAGCTCTGAATTTCGCGAGCAGTACTTC. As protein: CASSSEFREQYF. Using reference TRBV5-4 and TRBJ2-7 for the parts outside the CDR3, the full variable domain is ETGVTQSPTHLIKTRGQQVTLRCSSQSGHNTVSWYQQALGQGPQFIFQYYREEENGRGNFPPRFSGLQFPNYSSELNVNALELDDSALYLCASSSEFREQYFGPGTRLTVT.

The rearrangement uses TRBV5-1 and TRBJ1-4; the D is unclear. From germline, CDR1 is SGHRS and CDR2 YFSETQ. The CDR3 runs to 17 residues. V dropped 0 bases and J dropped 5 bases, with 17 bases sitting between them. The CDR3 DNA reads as TGCGCCAGCAGCTTGGCCGGTACCGCGAGAACGAATGAAAAACTGTTTTTT. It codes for CASSLAGTARTNEKLFF.

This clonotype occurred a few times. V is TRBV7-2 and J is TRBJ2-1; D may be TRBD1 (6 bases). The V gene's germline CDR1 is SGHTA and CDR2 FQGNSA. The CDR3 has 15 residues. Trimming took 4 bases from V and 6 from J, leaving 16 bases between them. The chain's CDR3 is CASSSRQARGNEQFF. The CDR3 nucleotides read TGTGCCAGCAGCTCAAGACAGGCTAGGGGCAATGAGCAGTTCTTC. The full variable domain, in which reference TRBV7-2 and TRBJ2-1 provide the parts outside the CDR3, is GAGVSQSPSNKVTEKGKDVELRCDPISGHTALYWYRQSLGQGLEFLIYFQGNSAPDKSGLPSDRFSAERTGGSVSTLTIQRTQQEDSAVYLCASSSRQARGNEQFFGPGTRLTVL.

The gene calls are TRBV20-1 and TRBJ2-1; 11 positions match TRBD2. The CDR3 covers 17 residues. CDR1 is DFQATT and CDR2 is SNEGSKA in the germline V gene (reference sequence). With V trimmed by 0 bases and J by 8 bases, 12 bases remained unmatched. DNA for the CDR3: TGCAGTGCTAGAGATTGGGGTAGCGGGGGGGCTAGGGATGAGCAGTTCTTC. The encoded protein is CSARDWGSGGARDEQFF.

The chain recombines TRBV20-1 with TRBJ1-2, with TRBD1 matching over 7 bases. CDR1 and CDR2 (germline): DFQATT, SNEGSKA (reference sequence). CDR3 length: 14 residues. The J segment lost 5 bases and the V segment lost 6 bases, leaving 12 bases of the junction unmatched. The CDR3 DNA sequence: TGCAGTGCCCAGAGGCGCGGACAGGATTATGGCTACACCTTC. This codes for CSAQRRGQDYGYTF.

The CDR3 nucleotides read TGTGCCATCAGTGCTGGGACTAGCGTAACCTACGAGCAGTACTTC. Its protein product is CAISAGTSVTYEQYF. The chain combines TRBV10-3 with TRBJ2-7, with 10 bases fitting TRBD2. Germline CDR1 and CDR2: ENHRY and SYGVKD. Germline trimming cut 4 bases from V and 2 bases from J; bases unmatched to any gene: 5. CDR3 length: 15 residues.

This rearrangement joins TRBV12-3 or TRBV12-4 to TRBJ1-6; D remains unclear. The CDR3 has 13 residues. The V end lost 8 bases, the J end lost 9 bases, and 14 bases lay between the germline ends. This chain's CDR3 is CASRRRVGSPLHF. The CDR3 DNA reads TGTGCCAGCCGTCGGAGAGTAGGTTCACCCCTCCACTTT.

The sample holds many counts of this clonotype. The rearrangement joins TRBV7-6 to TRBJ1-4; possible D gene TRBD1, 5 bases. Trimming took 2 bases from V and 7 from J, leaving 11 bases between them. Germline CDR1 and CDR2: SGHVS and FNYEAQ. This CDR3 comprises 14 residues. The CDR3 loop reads CASSLSRRGEKLFF. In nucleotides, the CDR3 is TGTGCCAGCAGCTTATCACGGAGGGGTGAAAAACTGTTTTTT.

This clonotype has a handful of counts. The CDR3 DNA sequence: TGCGCCAGCAAGTTGGGAACGGGTTATAATTCACCCCTCCACTTT. Translated: CASKLGTGYNSPLHF. This rearrangement joins TRBV10-2 to TRBJ1-6, with unresolved D. CDR3 length equals 15 residues. Germline CDR1 WSHSY, CDR2 SAAADI. V gave up 7 bases and J gave up 4 bases, with 14 bases separating them.

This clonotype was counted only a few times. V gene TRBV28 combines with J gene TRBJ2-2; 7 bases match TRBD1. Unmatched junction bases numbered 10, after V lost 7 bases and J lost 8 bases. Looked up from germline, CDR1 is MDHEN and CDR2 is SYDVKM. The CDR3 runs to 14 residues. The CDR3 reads CASILTGARGELFF. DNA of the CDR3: TGTGCCAGCATTCTCACAGGGGCTCGAGGGGAGCTGTTTTTT. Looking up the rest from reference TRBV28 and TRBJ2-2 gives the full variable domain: DVKVTQSSRYLVKRTGEKVFLECVQDMDHENMFWYRQDPGLGLRLIYFSYDVKMKEKGDIPEGYSVSREKKERFSLILESASTNQTSMYLCASILTGARGELFFGEGSRLTVL.

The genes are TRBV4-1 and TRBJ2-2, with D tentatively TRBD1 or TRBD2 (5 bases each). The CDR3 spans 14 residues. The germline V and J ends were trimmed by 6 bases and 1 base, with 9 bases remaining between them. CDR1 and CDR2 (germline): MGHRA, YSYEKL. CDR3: CASRRGRNTGELFF. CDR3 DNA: TGCGCCAGCAGACGGGGACGGAACACCGGGGAGCTGTTTTTT.

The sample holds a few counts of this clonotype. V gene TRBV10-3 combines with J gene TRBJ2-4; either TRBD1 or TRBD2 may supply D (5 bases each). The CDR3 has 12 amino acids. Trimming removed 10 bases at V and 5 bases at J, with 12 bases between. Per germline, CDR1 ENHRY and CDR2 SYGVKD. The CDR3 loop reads CATSGAQNIQYF. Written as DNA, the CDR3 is TGTGCCACATCCGGGGCCCAAAACATTCAGTACTTC.

CDR3 amino acids: CSAVQPGLDNEQFF. DNA of the CDR3: TGCAGTGCTGTTCAACCGGGACTCGACAATGAGCAGTTCTTC. The rearrangement joins TRBV20-1 to TRBJ2-1; D is possibly TRBD2 (6 bases). Germline loops: CDR1 DFQATT, CDR2 SNEGSKA (reference sequence). CDR3 length equals 14 residues. Trimming removed 5 bases at V and 5 bases at J, with 16 bases between.

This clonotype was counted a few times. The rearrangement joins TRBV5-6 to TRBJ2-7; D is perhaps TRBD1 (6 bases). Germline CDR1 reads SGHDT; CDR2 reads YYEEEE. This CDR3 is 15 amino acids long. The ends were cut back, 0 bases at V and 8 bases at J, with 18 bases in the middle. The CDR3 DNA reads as TGTGCCAGCAGCTTGGATCGGACAGAGAACACCAAGCAGTACTTC. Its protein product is CASSLDRTENTKQYF.

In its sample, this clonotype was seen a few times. CDR3 loop: CASSLEAGGTNYEQYF. The CDR3 bases are TGTGCCAGCAGTTTGGAAGCAGGCGGGACTAACTACGAGCAGTACTTC. The gene calls are TRBV28 and TRBJ2-7; 7 positions match TRBD2. This CDR3 is 16 amino acids long. The junction had 11 bases not matched to a gene; V was cut back by 3 bases and J by 3 bases. Germline lookup yields CDR1 MDHEN and CDR2 SYDVKM.

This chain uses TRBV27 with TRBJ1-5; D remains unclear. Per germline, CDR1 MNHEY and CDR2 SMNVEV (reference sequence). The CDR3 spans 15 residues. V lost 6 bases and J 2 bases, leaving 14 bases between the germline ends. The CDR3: CASSRGWAGNQPQHF. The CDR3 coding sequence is TGTGCCAGCAGCAGAGGTTGGGCGGGCAATCAGCCCCAGCATTTT.

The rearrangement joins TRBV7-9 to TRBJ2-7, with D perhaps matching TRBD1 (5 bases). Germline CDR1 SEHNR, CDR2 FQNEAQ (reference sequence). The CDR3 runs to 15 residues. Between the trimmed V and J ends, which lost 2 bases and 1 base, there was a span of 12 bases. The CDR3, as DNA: TGTGCCAGCAGCTTAACCCGGACATTATCCTACGAGCAGTACTTC. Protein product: CASSLTRTLSYEQYF.

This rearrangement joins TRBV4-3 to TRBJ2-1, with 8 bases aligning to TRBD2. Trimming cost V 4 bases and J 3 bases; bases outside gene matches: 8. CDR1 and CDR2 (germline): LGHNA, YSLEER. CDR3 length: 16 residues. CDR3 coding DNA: TGCGCCAGCAGCCTTATACTAGCGGAGGACTACAATGAGCAGTTCTTC. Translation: CASSLILAEDYNEQFF.

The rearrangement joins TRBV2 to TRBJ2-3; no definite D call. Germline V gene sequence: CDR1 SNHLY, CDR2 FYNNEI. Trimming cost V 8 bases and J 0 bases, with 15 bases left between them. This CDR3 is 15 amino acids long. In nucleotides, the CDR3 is TGTGCCAGCGGCAACCTGGCTGGTAGCACAGATACGCAGTATTTT. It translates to CASGNLAGSTDTQYF.

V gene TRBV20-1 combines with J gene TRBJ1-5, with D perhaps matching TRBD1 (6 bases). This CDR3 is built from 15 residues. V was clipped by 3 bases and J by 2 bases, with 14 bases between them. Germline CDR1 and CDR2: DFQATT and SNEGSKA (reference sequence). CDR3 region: CSASGSRGGNQPQHF. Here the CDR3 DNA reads TGCAGTGCTAGCGGTTCCAGGGGAGGCAATCAGCCCCAGCATTTT.

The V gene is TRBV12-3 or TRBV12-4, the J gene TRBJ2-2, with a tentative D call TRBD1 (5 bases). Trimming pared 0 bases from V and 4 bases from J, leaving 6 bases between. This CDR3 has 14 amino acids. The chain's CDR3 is CASSLARATGELFF. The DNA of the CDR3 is TGTGCCAGCAGTTTAGCCAGGGCCACCGGGGAGCTGTTTTTT.

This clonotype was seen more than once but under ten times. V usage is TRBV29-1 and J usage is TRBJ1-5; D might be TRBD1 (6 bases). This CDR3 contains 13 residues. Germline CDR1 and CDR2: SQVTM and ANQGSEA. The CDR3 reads CSVQGYGNQPQHF. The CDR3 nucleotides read TGCAGTGTACAGGGTTATGGCAATCAGCCCCAGCATTTT.

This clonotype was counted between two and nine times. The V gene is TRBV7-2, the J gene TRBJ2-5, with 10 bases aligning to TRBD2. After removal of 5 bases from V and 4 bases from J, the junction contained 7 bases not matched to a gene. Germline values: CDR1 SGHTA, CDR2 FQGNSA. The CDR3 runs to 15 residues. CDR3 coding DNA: TGTGCCAGCAGCCCACAGAGCGGGAGGGGAGAGACCCAGTACTTC. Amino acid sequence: CASSPQSGRGETQYF. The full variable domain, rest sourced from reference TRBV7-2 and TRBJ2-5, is GAGVSQSPSNKVTEKGKDVELRCDPISGHTALYWYRQSLGQGLEFLIYFQGNSAPDKSGLPSDRFSAERTGGSVSTLTIQRTQQEDSAVYLCASSPQSGRGETQYFGPGTRLLVL.

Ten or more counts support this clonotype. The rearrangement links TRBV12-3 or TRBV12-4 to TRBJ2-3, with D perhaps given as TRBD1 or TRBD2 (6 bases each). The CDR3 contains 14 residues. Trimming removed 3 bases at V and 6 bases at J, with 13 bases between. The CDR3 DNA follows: TGTGCCAGCAGTTTCTCCGGGGGCGGGGATACGCAGTATTTT. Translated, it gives CASSFSGGGDTQYF.

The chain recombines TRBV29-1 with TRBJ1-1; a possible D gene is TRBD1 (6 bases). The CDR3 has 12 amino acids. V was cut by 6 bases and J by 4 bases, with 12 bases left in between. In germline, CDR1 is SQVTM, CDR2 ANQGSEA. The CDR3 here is CSVITGITEAFF. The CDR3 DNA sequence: TGCAGCGTCATTACAGGGATCACTGAAGCTTTCTTT.

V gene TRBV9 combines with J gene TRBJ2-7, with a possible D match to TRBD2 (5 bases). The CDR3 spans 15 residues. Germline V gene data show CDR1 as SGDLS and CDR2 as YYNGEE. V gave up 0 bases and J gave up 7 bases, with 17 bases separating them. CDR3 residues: CASSVAGSSSGEQYF. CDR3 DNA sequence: TGTGCCAGCAGCGTAGCGGGGAGCAGCTCTGGGGAGCAGTACTTC.